This record covers a single T cell receptor (beta chain). What it binds is unknown. The CDR3 length is 14 residues. Per germline, CDR1 SGHAT and CDR2 FQNNGV. V lost 0 bases and J lost 1, with 7 bases in between. Repertoires were generated with immunoSEQ multiplex PCR, while TCRdb's copy carries only in-frame clones and drops some. The table lists 140,000 to 150,000 clones, approximately 92% of them singletons. The data are from a study of T cell responses to AZD1222 COVID-19 vaccine. Regarding the study as a whole: White British people made up most donors, females outnumbered males, and clonal diversity was possibly underestimated. Repertoires were obtained solely post-peak T cell response.

The rearrangement links TRBV11-2 to TRBJ2-7; the D is unclear. The receptor's source is an adult in good health. The specimen comprised peripheral blood, sampled on day 0 of AZD1222 vaccination. CDR3 protein: CASSLDPRSYEQYF. CDR3 nucleotides: TGTGCCAGCAGCTTAGACCCCAGATCCTACGAGCAGTACTTC.